Given below is one T cell receptor beta chain in context. The sample originates from a study of control samples from healthy donors and cancer patients. Profiling relied on immunoSEQ multiplex PCR, and the TCRdb table lists in-frame clones only, not all of them. The sample shows roughly 200,000 clones, about 90% of them seen only once. The CDR3 sequence is 16 residues long. Germline loops: CDR1 MGHDK, CDR2 SYGVNS. Deletions cut 5 bases from V and 2 bases from J, with 19 bases between. The sequenced material came from blood. The V and J genes are TRBV25-1 and TRBJ2-7, with a weak D call TRBD1 (6 bases). This TCR was recovered from a man aged 25 to 40 in good health. CDR3 in amino acids: CASSYYGTHSTYEQYF. The CDR3 region has the DNA TGTGCCAGCAGTTACTACGGGACACACAGCACCTACGAGCAGTACTTC.